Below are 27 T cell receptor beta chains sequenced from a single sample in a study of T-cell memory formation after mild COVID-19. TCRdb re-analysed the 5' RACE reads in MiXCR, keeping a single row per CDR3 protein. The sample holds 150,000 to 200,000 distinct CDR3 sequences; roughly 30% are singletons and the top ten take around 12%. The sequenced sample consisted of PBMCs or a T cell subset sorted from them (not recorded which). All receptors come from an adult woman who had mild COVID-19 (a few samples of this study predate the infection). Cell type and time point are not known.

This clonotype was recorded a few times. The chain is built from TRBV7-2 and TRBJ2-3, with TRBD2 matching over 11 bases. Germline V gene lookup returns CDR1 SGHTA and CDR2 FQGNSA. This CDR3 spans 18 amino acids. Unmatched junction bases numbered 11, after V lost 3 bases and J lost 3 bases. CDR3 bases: TGTGCCAGCAGCTTCGTAGCCGGGACTAGCGGAATTACAGATACGCAGTATTTT. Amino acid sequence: CASSFVAGTSGITDTQYF.

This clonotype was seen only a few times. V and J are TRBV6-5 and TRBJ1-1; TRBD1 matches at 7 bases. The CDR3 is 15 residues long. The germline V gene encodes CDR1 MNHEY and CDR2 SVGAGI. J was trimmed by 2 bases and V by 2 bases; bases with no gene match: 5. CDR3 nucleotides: TGTGCCAGCAGTTACGGGGGACAGCCAAACACTGAAGCTTTCTTT. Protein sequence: CASSYGGQPNTEAFF.

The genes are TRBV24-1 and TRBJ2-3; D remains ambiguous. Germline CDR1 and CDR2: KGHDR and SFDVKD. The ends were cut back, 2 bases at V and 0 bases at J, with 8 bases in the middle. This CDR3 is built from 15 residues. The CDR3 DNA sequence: TGTGCCACCAGTGATTCCGGTACTAGCACAGATACGCAGTATTTT. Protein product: CATSDSGTSTDTQYF.

The CDR3 protein is CASSFSRSEQYF. The CDR3 bases are TGTGCCAGCAGCTTCTCTAGGAGCGAGCAGTACTTC. The J gene is TRBJ2-7, the V gene TRBV27; D unclear. There are 12 residues in the CDR3. Trimming took off 6 bases at V and 6 bases at J, with 12 bases between the two ends. The germline V gene encodes CDR1 MNHEY and CDR2 SMNVEV (reference sequence).

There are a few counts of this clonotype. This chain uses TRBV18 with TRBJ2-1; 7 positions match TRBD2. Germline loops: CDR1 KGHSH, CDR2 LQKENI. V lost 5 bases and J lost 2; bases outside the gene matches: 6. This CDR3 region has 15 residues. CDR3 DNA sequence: TGTGCCAGCTCAACAGGACTAGTTGCCTACAATGAGCAGTTCTTC. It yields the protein CASSTGLVAYNEQFF.

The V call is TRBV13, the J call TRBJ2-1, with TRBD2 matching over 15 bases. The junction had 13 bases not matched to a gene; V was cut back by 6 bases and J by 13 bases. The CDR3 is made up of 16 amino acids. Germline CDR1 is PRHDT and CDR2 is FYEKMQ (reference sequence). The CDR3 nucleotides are TGTGCCAGCAGATTTTCCGGACTAGCGGGAGGGCCTATACAGTTCTTC. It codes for CASRFSGLAGGPIQFF.

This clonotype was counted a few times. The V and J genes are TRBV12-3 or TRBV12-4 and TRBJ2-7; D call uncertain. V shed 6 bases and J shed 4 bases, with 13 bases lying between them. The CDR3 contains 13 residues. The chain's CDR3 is CASSPLPTYEQYF. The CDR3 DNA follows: TGTGCCAGCAGCCCCCTACCCACGTACGAGCAGTACTTC.

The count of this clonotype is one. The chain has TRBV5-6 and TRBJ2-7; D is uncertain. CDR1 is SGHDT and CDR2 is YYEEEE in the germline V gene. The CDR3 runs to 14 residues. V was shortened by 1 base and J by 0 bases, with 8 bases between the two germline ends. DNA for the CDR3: TGTGCCAGCAGCTTGAAGGCTACCTCCTACGAGCAGTACTTC. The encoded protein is CASSLKATSYEQYF.

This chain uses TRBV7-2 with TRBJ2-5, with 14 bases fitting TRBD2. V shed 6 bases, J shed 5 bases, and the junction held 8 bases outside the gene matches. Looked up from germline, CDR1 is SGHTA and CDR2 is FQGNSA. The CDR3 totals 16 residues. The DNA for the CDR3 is TGTGCCAGCAGTCTTCGACTAGCGGGAGGGCGGGAGACCCAGTACTTC. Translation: CASSLRLAGGRETQYF.

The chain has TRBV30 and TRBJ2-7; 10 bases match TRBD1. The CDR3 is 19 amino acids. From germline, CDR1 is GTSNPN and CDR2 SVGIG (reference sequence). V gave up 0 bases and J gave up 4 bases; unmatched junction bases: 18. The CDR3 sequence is CAWSVTPTGTGTGVYEQYF. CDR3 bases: TGTGCCTGGAGTGTGACCCCAACGGGGACCGGGACAGGGGTATACGAGCAGTACTTC.

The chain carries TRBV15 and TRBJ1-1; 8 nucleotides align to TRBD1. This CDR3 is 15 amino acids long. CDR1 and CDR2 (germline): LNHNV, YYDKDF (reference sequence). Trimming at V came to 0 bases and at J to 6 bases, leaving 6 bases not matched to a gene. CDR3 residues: CATSRDSGGPPEAFF. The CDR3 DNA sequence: TGTGCCACCAGCAGAGATTCAGGGGGCCCCCCTGAAGCTTTCTTT.

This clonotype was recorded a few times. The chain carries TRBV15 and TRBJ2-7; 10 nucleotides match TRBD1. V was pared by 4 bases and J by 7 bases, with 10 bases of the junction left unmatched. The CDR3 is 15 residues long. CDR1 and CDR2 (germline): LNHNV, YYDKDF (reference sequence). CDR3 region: CATSISGTGDGEQYF. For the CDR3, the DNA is TGTGCCACCAGCATCTCCGGGACAGGGGACGGAGAGCAGTACTTC.

The CDR3 is CASSLGEYRGDTQYF. Written as DNA, the CDR3 is TGTGCCAGCAGCTTAGGGGAATACAGGGGAGATACGCAGTATTTT. The chain couples TRBV11-3 to TRBJ2-3, with TRBD1 identical over 7 bases. Germline CDR1 and CDR2: SGHNT and YENEEA. V lost 1 base, J lost 5 bases, and 6 bases stayed unmatched. The CDR3 contains 15 residues.

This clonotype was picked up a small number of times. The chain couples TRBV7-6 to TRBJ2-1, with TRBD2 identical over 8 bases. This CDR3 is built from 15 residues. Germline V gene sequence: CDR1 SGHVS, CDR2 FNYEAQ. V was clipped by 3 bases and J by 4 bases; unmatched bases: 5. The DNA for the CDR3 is TGTGCCAGCAGCTTTCGGGGGGGAGAATACAATGAGCAGTTCTTC. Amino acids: CASSFRGGEYNEQFF.

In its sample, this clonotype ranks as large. The CDR3 here is CASSGAGLGWTEAFF. The CDR3 DNA follows: TGTGCCAGCAGTGGGGCAGGGTTAGGATGGACTGAAGCTTTCTTT. This rearrangement joins TRBV6-1 to TRBJ1-1; D is possibly TRBD1 (5 bases). The CDR3 length is 15 residues. The V end lost 4 bases, the J end lost 5 bases, and 17 bases lay between the germline ends. Germline V gene sequence: CDR1 MNHNS, CDR2 SASEGT.

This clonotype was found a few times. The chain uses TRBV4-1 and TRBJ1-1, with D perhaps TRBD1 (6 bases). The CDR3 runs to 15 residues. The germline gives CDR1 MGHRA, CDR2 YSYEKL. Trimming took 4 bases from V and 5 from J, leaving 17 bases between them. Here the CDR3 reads CASSPGRWQGTEAFF. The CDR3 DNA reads TGCGCCAGCAGCCCGGGACGGTGGCAGGGGACTGAAGCTTTCTTT.

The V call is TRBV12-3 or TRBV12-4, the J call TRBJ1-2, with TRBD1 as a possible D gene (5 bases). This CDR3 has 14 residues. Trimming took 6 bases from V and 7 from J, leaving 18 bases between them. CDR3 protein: CASRTGAPPSGYTF. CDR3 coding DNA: TGTGCCAGCAGAACAGGTGCCCCCCCTTCTGGCTACACCTTC.

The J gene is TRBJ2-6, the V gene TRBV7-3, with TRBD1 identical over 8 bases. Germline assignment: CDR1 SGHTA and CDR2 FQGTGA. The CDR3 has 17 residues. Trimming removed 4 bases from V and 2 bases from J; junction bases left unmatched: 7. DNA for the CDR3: TGTGCCAGCAGCTCCCGCGGGACAGGAACTGGGGCCAACGTCCTGACTTTC. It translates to CASSSRGTGTGANVLTF.

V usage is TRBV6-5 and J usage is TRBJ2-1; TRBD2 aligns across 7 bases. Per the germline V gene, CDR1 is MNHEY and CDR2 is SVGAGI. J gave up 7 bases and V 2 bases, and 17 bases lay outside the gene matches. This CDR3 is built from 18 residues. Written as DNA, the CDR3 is TGTGCCAGCAGTTACGGGACTACCTATGGGGTGTTCCTGAATGAGCAGTTCTTC. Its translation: CASSYGTTYGVFLNEQFF.

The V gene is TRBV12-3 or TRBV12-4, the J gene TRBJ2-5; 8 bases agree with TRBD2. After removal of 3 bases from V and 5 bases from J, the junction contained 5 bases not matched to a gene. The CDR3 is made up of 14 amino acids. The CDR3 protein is CASSLRGGPETQYF. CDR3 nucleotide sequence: TGTGCCAGCAGTTTGCGCGGGGGGCCCGAGACCCAGTACTTC.

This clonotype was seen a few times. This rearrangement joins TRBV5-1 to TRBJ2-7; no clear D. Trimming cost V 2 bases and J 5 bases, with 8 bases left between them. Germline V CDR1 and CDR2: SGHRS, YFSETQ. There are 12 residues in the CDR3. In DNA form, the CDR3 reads TGCGCCAGCAGCTTAGAAAGCCACGAGCAGTACTTC. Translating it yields CASSLESHEQYF.

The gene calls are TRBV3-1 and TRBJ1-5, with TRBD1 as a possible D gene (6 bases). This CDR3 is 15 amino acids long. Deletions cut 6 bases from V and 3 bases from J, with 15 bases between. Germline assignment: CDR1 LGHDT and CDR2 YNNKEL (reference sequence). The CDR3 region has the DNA TGTGCCAGCAGTTCTGGAGGACAGTACAATCAGCCCCAGCATTTT. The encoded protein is CASSSGGQYNQPQHF. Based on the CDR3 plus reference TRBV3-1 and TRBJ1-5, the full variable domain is DTAVSQTPKYLVTQMGNDKSIKCEQNLGHDTMYWYKQDSKKFLKIMFSYNNKELIINETVPNRFSPKSPDKAHLNLHINSLELGDSAVYFCASSSGGQYNQPQHFGDGTRLSIL.

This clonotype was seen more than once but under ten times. The CDR3 nucleotides read TGTGCCAGCAGCCCAACTAGCTCGGGCACAGATACGCAGTATTTT. Encoded protein: CASSPTSSGTDTQYF. The chain uses TRBV13 and TRBJ2-3; TRBD2 might be the D (6 bases). The germline gives CDR1 PRHDT, CDR2 FYEKMQ (reference sequence). With 5 bases removed from V and 1 base from J, the gap between germline ends came to 13 bases. The CDR3 length is 15 residues.

The chain's CDR3 is CASSYDGKLGSPLHF. CDR3 DNA: TGTGCCAGCAGTTACGACGGCAAACTCGGTTCACCCCTCCACTTT. This chain uses TRBV6-5 with TRBJ1-6; D gene ambiguous. This CDR3 is built from 15 residues. Germline CDR1 MNHEY, CDR2 SVGAGI. Trimming pared 2 bases from V and 9 bases from J, leaving 14 bases between.

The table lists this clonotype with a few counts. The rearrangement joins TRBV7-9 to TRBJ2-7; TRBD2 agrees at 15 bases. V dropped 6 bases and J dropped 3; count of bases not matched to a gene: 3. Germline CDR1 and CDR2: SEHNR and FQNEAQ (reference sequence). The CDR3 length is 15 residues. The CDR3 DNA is TGTGCCAGCAGTCCGGGACTAGCGGGAGGCTACGAGCAGTACTTC. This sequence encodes CASSPGLAGGYEQYF.

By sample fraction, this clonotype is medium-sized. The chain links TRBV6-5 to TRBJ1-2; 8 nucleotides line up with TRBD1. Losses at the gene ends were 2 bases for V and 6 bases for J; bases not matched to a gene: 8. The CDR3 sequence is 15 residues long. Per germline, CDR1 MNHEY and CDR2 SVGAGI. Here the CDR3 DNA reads TGTGCCAGCAGTTACCGACAGGGGCCGGCGGATGGCTACACCTTC. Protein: CASSYRQGPADGYTF.

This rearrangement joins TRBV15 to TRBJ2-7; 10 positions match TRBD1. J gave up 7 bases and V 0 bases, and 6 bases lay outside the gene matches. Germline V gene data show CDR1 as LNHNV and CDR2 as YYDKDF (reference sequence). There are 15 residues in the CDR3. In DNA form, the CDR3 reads TGTGCCACCAGCAGAGACACGCGGACAGGGGGTGAGCAGTACTTC. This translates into CATSRDTRTGGEQYF.